The 8 T cell receptor beta chains presented below share a single source sample, sequenced in a study of T cells in Graves' hyperthyroidism and ophthalmopathy. Amplification of TCR beta CDR3 regions was performed using RNA transcripts as template. An initial round of RT-PCR targeting the TCR CDR3 relied on the HTBI primer set. TCRdb redid the calling of the multiplex PCR reads with MiXCR, one entry per CDR3 protein. This sample has some 400,000 distinct CDR3 sequences, with 11% to 15% found just once. Sequences were obtained from blood. Source of these receptors: a woman in her fifties or sixties with Graves' hyperthyroidism.

This clonotype was recorded at least ten times. The V and J genes are TRBV12-5 and TRBJ2-1; D possibly corresponds to TRBD2 (5 bases). The CDR3 runs to 18 residues. The V gene lost 2 bases and the J gene lost 4 bases, with 21 bases spanning the gap. Germline V gene sequence: CDR1 LGHNT, CDR2 FRNRAP. The CDR3 loop is CASGLYLLRAAPYNEQFF. As DNA, the CDR3 is TGTGCTAGTGGTTTGTACCTACTGAGGGCTGCCCCGTACAATGAGCAGTTCTTC.

This clonotype has at least ten counts. The genes are TRBV28 and TRBJ2-7, with 8 bases identical to TRBD2. Germline V gene lookup returns CDR1 MDHEN and CDR2 SYDVKM. This CDR3 contains 16 residues. V was pared by 6 bases and J by 2 bases, with 12 bases of the junction left unmatched. CDR3 sequence: CASRRAGDTLTYEQYF. CDR3 sequence (DNA): TGTGCCAGCAGGAGAGCGGGGGACACCCTTACCTACGAGCAGTACTTC.

CDR3 in amino acids: CAWSPGLEETQYF. DNA for the CDR3: TGTGCCTGGAGTCCAGGACTCGAAGAGACCCAGTACTTC. This chain connects TRBV30 to TRBJ2-5, with D tentatively TRBD2 (5 bases). V was shortened by 2 bases and J by 3 bases, with 10 bases between the two germline ends. Germline CDR1 is GTSNPN and CDR2 is SVGIG (reference sequence). The CDR3 loop spans 13 amino acids.

The chain links TRBV10-3 to TRBJ2-3; 7 bases fit TRBD1. This CDR3 comprises 14 residues. Germline CDR1 and CDR2: ENHRY and SYGVKD. Germline trimming cut 6 bases from V and 2 bases from J; bases unmatched to any gene: 5. The CDR3 nucleotides are TGTGCCATCAGCGGACAGGAGTACACAGATACGCAGTATTTT. Its protein is CAISGQEYTDTQYF.

V and J are TRBV18 and TRBJ2-2; D uncertain. The germline CDR1 and CDR2 sequences are KGHSH and LQKENI. This CDR3 contains 16 residues. V lost 6 bases and J lost 3, with 17 bases in between. The chain's CDR3 is CASSTGASRDTGELFF. CDR3 bases: TGTGCCAGCTCTACCGGTGCTAGTCGGGACACCGGGGAGCTGTTTTTT.

The sample holds many counts of this clonotype. The chain joins TRBV2 to TRBJ2-7, with 11 nucleotides matching TRBD2. This CDR3 is built from 14 residues. Germline values: CDR1 SNHLY, CDR2 FYNNEI. The trim removed 6 bases at V and 2 bases at J, leaving 3 bases unmatched. CDR3 sequence: CASRPGLAAYEQYF. The CDR3 coding sequence is TGTGCCAGCAGGCCGGGACTAGCGGCCTACGAGCAGTACTTC.

This clonotype was observed at least ten times. The V call is TRBV6-1, the J call TRBJ2-6; D is perhaps TRBD1 (5 bases). The CDR3 sequence is 15 residues long. Germline V gene data show CDR1 as MNHNS and CDR2 as SASEGT. Trimming took 7 bases from V and 2 from J, leaving 12 bases between them. In nucleotides, the CDR3 is TGTGCCAGCACAAGGCAGGGAACTGGGGCCAACGTCCTGACTTTC. It yields the protein CASTRQGTGANVLTF.

This clonotype was detected many times. This chain joins TRBV30 and TRBJ2-3; no reliable D call. V dropped 4 bases and J dropped 0 bases, with 8 bases sitting between them. Germline CDR1 is GTSNPN and CDR2 is SVGIG (reference sequence). The CDR3 consists of 13 residues. The DNA of the CDR3 is TGTGCCTGGATAGGTAGGAGCACAGATACGCAGTATTTT. Translation: CAWIGRSTDTQYF.